Sequencing of this T cell receptor (beta chain) was carried out in a study of blood T cell repertoires in COVID-19. Overall study: Samples taken during acute and convalescent COVID-19 were collected in the United States, Italy and Spain. Sample material is recorded as cDNA or gDNA derived from T cells, B-cell-depleted T cells, or PBMCs.

In the study's own analysis: Reference gene primer amplification gave estimated nucleated cell counts. Clones were read by immunoSEQ multiplex PCR, and TCRdb kept only the in-frame ones, dropping some. V, J and clone size reflect that table, while D and trimming were determined from the DNA. Among 130,000 to 150,000 clones listed, roughly 80% were seen once. Germline V CDR1 and CDR2: SGHTA, FQGTGA. CDR3 length equals 13 residues. The V gene lost 5 bases and the J gene lost 6 bases, with 13 bases spanning the gap. Material for sequencing was peripheral blood. The sequence was obtained from a woman older than 75 with acute or convalescent COVID-19. The chain links TRBV7-3 to TRBJ1-1, with D perhaps TRBD1 (5 bases). This CDR3 is CASSPSGGSEAFF. Written as DNA, the CDR3 is TGTGCCAGCAGCCCCTCCGGGGGGTCTGAAGCTTTCTTT.